Listed below are T cell receptor beta chains from one sample, sequenced in a study of shared clonotypes between healthy human individuals. Some clones are missing from TCRdb's copy, which holds only in-frame ones; the method was immunoSEQ multiplex PCR. The table lists some 2.4 million clones, approximately 93% of them singletons. Sample: naive CD4+ T cells from PBMCs. The receptors stem from a man aged 18-30 years in good health. Some clones in this sample may be carry-over from other donors' samples. Each CDR3 is given with its conserved first and last residue. The D gene is left open where the match is weak. Rows may omit the clone size; those that give it use once, few, many or a size class.

-	TRBJ1-4	TRBV11-2	-	TGTGCCAGCAGCCCTACCAGGACAAACACCCATGAAAAACTGTTTTTT	CASSPTRTNTHEKLFF
-	TRBJ2-3	TRBV18	-	TGTGCCAGCTCCCGGAGTCACGGCACAGATACGCAGTATTTT	CASSRSHGTDTQYF
-	TRBJ1-5	TRBV6-1	-	TGTGCCAGCACCTTTGCACAGATTAGCAATCAGCCCCAGCATTTT	CASTFAQISNQPQHF
-	TRBJ1-2	TRBV15	-	TGTGCCACCAGCAGCGACAGGAGTTATGGCTACACCTTC	CATSSDRSYGYTF
TRBD2	TRBJ2-2	TRBV27	-	TGTGCCAGCAGTTTCGGACGGGGGGGGACCACCGGGGAGCTGTTTTTT	CASSFGRGGTTGELFF
-	TRBJ1-4	TRBV2	few	TGTGCCAGCAGTTCCTACCCGGAAGAAAAACTGTTTTTT	CASSSYPEEKLFF
TRBD1	TRBJ2-6	TRBV15	-	TGTGCCACCAGCAAAGGACAGGGACTGAGGGCCAACGTCCTGACTTTC	CATSKGQGLRANVLTF
-	TRBJ2-5	TRBV7-2	-	TGTGCCAGCAGCCCAGGGACGCCCGGGGAGACCCAGTACTTC	CASSPGTPGETQYF
TRBD2	TRBJ2-1	TRBV7-3	-	TGTGCCAGCAGCGCAGCGAACCCCGGGACTAGGCTTGAGCAGTTCTTC	CASSAANPGTRLEQFF
TRBD1	TRBJ1-1	TRBV29-1	-	TGCAGCGTTTCCGGGACAGGGGGCTCTGGAGCTTTCTTT	CSVSGTGGSGAFF
TRBD1	TRBJ1-4	TRBV6-5	once	TGTGCCAGCAGTATACAGGGGGCTGGAGAAAAACTGTTTTTT	CASSIQGAGEKLFF
-	TRBJ2-1	TRBV7-8	-	TGTGCCAGCAGTCAAAGTGCAGGGCCCCCCTACAATGAGCAGTTCTTC	CASSQSAGPPYNEQFF
-	TRBJ2-3	TRBV9	-	TGTGCCAGCAGCGTAGCCTACAGCACAGATACGCAGTATTTT	CASSVAYSTDTQYF
-	TRBJ2-7	TRBV5-6	-	TGTGCCAGCAGCTTGTTTCTAGCGTACGAGCAGTACTTC	CASSLFLAYEQYF
-	TRBJ2-5	TRBV28	-	TGTGCCAGGTCCATAAGGGAGACCCAGTACTTC	CARSIRETQYF
TRBD1	TRBJ1-2	TRBV6-5	-	TGTGCCGGCAGGGGGAACTATGGCTACACCTTC	CAGRGNYGYTF
-	TRBJ2-7	TRBV19	-	TGTGCCAGTAGTATAAACCCACGCGAGGGCCAGATGACTTCCTACGAGCAGTACTTC	CASSINPREGQMTSYEQYF
-	TRBJ1-1	TRBV7-2	-	TGTGCCAGCAGCTTAGCGGCAGGGGTTGGCACTGAAGCTTTCTTT	CASSLAAGVGTEAFF
TRBD2	TRBJ2-3	TRBV2	-	TGTGCCAGCAGTGAATTGTCTAGCGGGATTACAGATACGCAGTATTTT	CASSELSSGITDTQYF
-	TRBJ2-3	TRBV10-1	-	TGCGCCAGCAGTGAAGGTAGCGGTCAAAGCACAGATACGCAGTATTTT	CASSEGSGQSTDTQYF
-	TRBJ2-7	TRBV28	-	TGTGCCAGTTCGACCCAAACCTACGAGCAGTACTTC	CASSTQTYEQYF
-	TRBJ2-1	TRBV9	-	TGTGCCAGCAGCGTATCCGGGGGCTCCTACAATGAGCAGTTCTTC	CASSVSGGSYNEQFF
-	TRBJ1-5	TRBV14	-	TGTGCCAGCAGCCAACAAGGTAATCAGCCCCAGCATTTT	CASSQQGNQPQHF
TRBD2	TRBJ2-1	TRBV5-1	-	TGCGCCAGCAAATCGGACCCGCGGGGGGATAATGAGCAGTTCTTC	CASKSDPRGDNEQFF
-	TRBJ2-7	TRBV29-1	-	TGCAGCGCAACTAGGGGCGGGAACCCCTACGAGCAGTACTTC	CSATRGGNPYEQYF
-	TRBJ1-2	TRBV5-1	-	TGCGCCAGCAGCTCCCTGACAGGAGATGGGTATGGCTACACCTTC	CASSSLTGDGYGYTF
TRBD2	TRBJ2-1	TRBV5-1	-	TGCGCCAGCAGCTTGGAGTCGCTAGCGGGAGGCTCGGGGGGTCGAGGCGAGCAGTTCTTC	CASSLESLAGGSGGRGEQFF
TRBD1	TRBJ1-4	TRBV28	-	TGTGCCAGCAGTTTTTCCACAGGGGGCGCCGGTGAAAAACTGTTTTTT	CASSFSTGGAGEKLFF
-	TRBJ2-6	TRBV28	-	TGTGCCAGCAGGCCCGCTCTGGGGGCCAACGTCCTGACTTTC	CASRPALGANVLTF
-	TRBJ1-1	TRBV9	-	TGTGCCAGCAGCCCCATAAGGGGCACTGAAGCTTTCTTT	CASSPIRGTEAFF
-	TRBJ1-4	TRBV4-2	-	TGTGCCAGCAGCCAAAGCCCTGGGATAGGGGCTAATGAAAAACTGTTTTTT	CASSQSPGIGANEKLFF
TRBD2	TRBJ2-7	TRBV19	once	TGTGCCAGTAGTCCAATAGCGGGAGATGTTTACGAGCAGTACTTC	CASSPIAGDVYEQYF
-	TRBJ1-2	TRBV4-1	-	TGCGCCAGCAGCCAACAGGGTCGGGAGTACTATGGCTACACCTTC	CASSQQGREYYGYTF
-	TRBJ2-2	TRBV28	once	TGTGCCAGCAGTCCCACTAGGGGAAACACCGGGGAGCTGTTTTTT	CASSPTRGNTGELFF
TRBD2	TRBJ2-7	TRBV11-2	-	TGTGCCAGCAGCGACGGACTAGCGGGATATGAGCAGTACTTC	CASSDGLAGYEQYF
-	TRBJ2-5	TRBV20-1	-	TGCAGTGCTAAACCGACTGCAACCCAGTACTTC	CSAKPTATQYF
-	TRBJ1-1	TRBV5-4	-	TGTGCCAGCAGCTTGTTTTACGCTGGGAACACTGAAGCTTTCTTT	CASSLFYAGNTEAFF
TRBD2	TRBJ2-1	TRBV7-3	-	TGTGCCAGCAGCGTGGGGTTCGGAGGGAGGGCCAACAATGAGCAGTTCTTC	CASSVGFGGRANNEQFF
TRBD2	TRBJ2-2	TRBV4-3	-	TGCGCCAGCAGCCAAGATAGGGGCCGGGCTAGCGGGAGGACCGGGGAGCTGTTTTTT	CASSQDRGRASGRTGELFF
-	TRBJ1-2	TRBV6-4	-	TGTGCCAGCAGTGACTTTCCAGGGCCGTCTGGCTACACCTTC	CASSDFPGPSGYTF
-	TRBJ1-1	TRBV9	few	TGTGCCAGCAGCGTAGCGGGGTACACTGAAGCTTTCTTT	CASSVAGYTEAFF
-	TRBJ1-2	TRBV7-2	-	TGTGCCAGCAGCTTATCAACGGTCTATGGCTACACCTTC	CASSLSTVYGYTF
-	TRBJ1-5	TRBV19	once	TGTGCCAGTAGTAATAGACGGGACAATCAGCCCCAGCATTTT	CASSNRRDNQPQHF
TRBD1	TRBJ2-7	TRBV5-5	-	TGTGCCAGCAGCTTGGTCGACCGGGACAGCTACGAGCAGTACTTC	CASSLVDRDSYEQYF
TRBD1	TRBJ1-3	TRBV9	-	TGTGCCAGCAGCGTAGGGGACAGGGGGCCTGGAAACACCATATATTTT	CASSVGDRGPGNTIYF
-	TRBJ2-1	TRBV2	-	TGTGCCAGCAACCCGTCCGGCGGCTCCTACAATGAGCAGTTCTTC	CASNPSGGSYNEQFF
TRBD2	TRBJ2-1	TRBV19	-	TGTGCCAGTAGTATACACGGACTAGGCAAGTTTGGGCTATACTACAATGAGCAGTTCTTC	CASSIHGLGKFGLYYNEQFF
TRBD1	TRBJ1-1	TRBV2	few	TGTGCCAGCAGGATACAGGGGATGACTGAAGCTTTCTTT	CASRIQGMTEAFF